The rows below give T cell receptor beta chains drawn from one sample of a study of cytomegalovirus exposure and HLA in healthy donors. The table came from immunoSEQ multiplex PCR; TCRdb's copy has only in-frame clones and leaves some out. The sample includes about 200,000 clones, around 80% seen only once; the top ten take about 3.1%. The sample comprised PBMCs. These receptors originate from a man aged 25-45 years in good health and CMV-seronegative. Both conserved end residues are part of each CDR3.

v_call	j_call	cdr3_aa
TRBV5-1	TRBJ2-5	CASSLELAGGEETQYF
TRBV28	TRBJ1-4	CATEAGTVNEKLFF
TRBV28	TRBJ1-2	CASRGEGYTF
TRBV28	TRBJ2-1	CASSLGGVAGGSYNEQFF
TRBV6-6	TRBJ2-2	CASRSGTANTGELFF
TRBV19	TRBJ2-3	CASSIQEGDTQYF
TRBV18	TRBJ1-5	CASSPDPVRGGPQHF
TRBV6-1	TRBJ2-5	CASSAYQPGGETQYF
TRBV7-9	TRBJ1-1	CASSSFFSGAAFF
TRBV10-3	TRBJ2-7	CAISRTGDGSYEQYF
TRBV19	TRBJ1-1	CASSILTENTEAFF
TRBV2	TRBJ2-3	CASSEEGGLAASTDTQYF
TRBV4-1	TRBJ2-5	CASSPTASGATQYF